This T cell receptor (beta chain) derives from a study of T cells after yellow fever vaccination. A single record per CDR3 protein comes from TCRdb applying MiXCR to the 5' RACE reads. Of some 290,000 distinct CDR3 sequences in the sample, roughly 10% were seen once. Regarding this clonotype: Its antigen is as yet unknown.

Broader study findings: The booster saw the reappearance of most primary-vaccination clones (about 95% CD4, about 88% CD8).

Trimming took 6 bases from V and 6 from J; bases not matched to a gene: 6. The CDR3 extends over 13 amino acids. Germline V lookup: CDR1 MNHNS, CDR2 SASEGT. This sequence joins TRBV6-1 and TRBJ2-7; 9 nucleotides align to TRBD1. This TCR derives from a man between 18 and 35 years old who received the YFV17D yellow fever vaccine. Sequenced here: CD4+ T cells sorted from PBMCs, sampled 45 days after the yellow fever booster vaccination. The CDR3 DNA follows: TGTGCCAGCAGCAGGGACAGGGCCCTCGAGCAGTACTTC. Translated: CASSRDRALEQYF.